A selection of T cell receptor beta chains follows, all from one sample in a study of post-analysis software for immune sequencing data. TCRdb reprocessed the PCR reads via MiXCR and lists one record per CDR3 protein. The sample has about 770,000 distinct CDR3 sequences, around 46% seen once; the top ten hold roughly 5%. The sample was blood. These receptors originate from a girl aged 5-17 years with multiple sclerosis. Each CDR3 is given with its conserved first and last residue. A D gene is named only where the DNA matches it firmly. A clone size is listed for some rows: how often the clone was seen (once, few, many), or a class if it is expanded.

>-|TRBV9|TRBJ2-1|few
CASSGRPPGEQFF
TGTGCCAGCAGCGGGAGGCCCCCTGGGGAGCAGTTCTTC
>TRBD1|TRBV11-2|TRBJ1-2|-
CASSFRWDRGHSYYGYTF
TGTGCCAGCAGCTTCCGTTGGGACAGGGGGCATTCCTACTATGGCTACACCTTC
>-|TRBV6-5|TRBJ2-1|-
CASSYSGFADNEQFF
TGTGCCAGCAGTTACTCCGGGTTTGCAGACAATGAGCAGTTCTTC
>-|TRBV25-1|TRBJ1-1|-
CASSEGGDLVEAFF
TGTGCCAGCAGTGAAGGGGGGGACCTCGTTGAAGCTTTCTTT
>-|TRBV24-1|TRBJ2-3|-
CATSDRASRYTDTQYF
TGTGCCACCAGTGATAGGGCTAGCCGATACACAGATACGCAGTATTTT
>-|TRBV27|TRBJ2-7|-
CASSFRRGILTSHEQYF
TGTGCCAGCAGTTTCCGACGGGGGATTCTCACTAGCCACGAGCAGTACTTC
>-|TRBV29-1|TRBJ2-3|-
CSVDAGSTDTQYF
TGCAGCGTTGATGCGGGGTCCACAGATACGCAGTATTTT
>TRBD2|TRBV13|TRBJ2-7|-
CASSFAGAGVAYEQYF
TGTGCCAGCAGCTTTGCCGGAGCGGGAGTAGCCTACGAGCAGTACTTC
>-|TRBV12-3/TRBV12-4|TRBJ2-3|-
CASSSPPADTQYF
TGTGCCAGCAGTTCCCCACCTGCAGATACGCAGTATTTT
>TRBD2|TRBV20-1|TRBJ2-7|-
CRSGLAGAYEQYF
TGCAGATCAGGACTAGCGGGGGCCTACGAGCAGTACTTC
>-|TRBV6-5|TRBJ1-2|few
CASSYSRGPNYGYTF
TGTGCCAGCAGTTACTCGAGGGGACCCAACTATGGCTACACCTTC
>TRBD2|TRBV6-6|TRBJ2-1|-
CASSSLYGTSGSNEQFF
TGTGCCAGCAGTTCCCTCTATGGGACTAGCGGCAGCAATGAGCAGTTCTTC
>-|TRBV6-5|TRBJ2-7|-
CASSYSRGSEQYF
TGTGCCAGCAGTTACTCGAGAGGGTCCGAGCAGTACTTC
>TRBD2|TRBV12-3/TRBV12-4|TRBJ2-7|-
CARKKETSGNYEQYF
TGTGCCAGAAAAAAAGAGACTAGCGGGAACTACGAGCAGTACTTC
>TRBD1|TRBV10-3|TRBJ1-2|-
CAISATGAKGGYTF
TGTGCCATCAGCGCGACAGGGGCAAAGGGGGGCTACACCTTC
>TRBD2|TRBV4-3|TRBJ2-4|-
CASSPGLAGGPRDIQYF
TGCGCCAGCAGCCCGGGACTAGCGGGAGGGCCCAGGGACATTCAGTACTTC
>TRBD1|TRBV5-5|TRBJ2-3|-
CASTGTADRFEQSQYF
TGTGCCAGTACCGGGACAGCCGACAGATTTGAGCAATCGCAGTATTTT
>-|TRBV28|TRBJ1-2|-
CASSLPGTSYGYTF
TGTGCCAGCAGTTTACCCGGGACTTCCTATGGCTACACCTTC
>TRBD1|TRBV12-3/TRBV12-4|TRBJ2-7|-
CASSFDGTGTYEQYF
TGTGCCAGCAGTTTCGACGGGACAGGGACCTACGAGCAGTACTTC
>TRBD1|TRBV7-9|TRBJ1-2|-
CASSADGTGNGYTF
TGTGCCAGCAGCGCCGACGGGACAGGGAATGGCTACACCTTC
>-|TRBV12-3/TRBV12-4|TRBJ1-6|-
CASSRVGRNNSPLHF
TGTGCCAGCAGTCGCGTGGGCCGGAATAATTCACCCCTCCACTTT
>-|TRBV6-1|TRBJ1-1|-
CATFPGRTEAFF
TGTGCCACTTTCCCGGGTAGGACTGAAGCTTTCTTT
>-|TRBV20-1|TRBJ2-6|many
CSARGSGANVLTF
TGCAGTGCTAGAGGGTCTGGGGCCAACGTCCTGACTTTC
>TRBD1|TRBV5-1|TRBJ2-5|-
CASSGYTGTGNQETQYF
TGCGCCAGCAGCGGGTATACTGGGACAGGCAACCAAGAGACCCAGTACTTC
>-|TRBV29-1|TRBJ2-7|-
CSARASAYEQYF
TGCAGCGCCAGGGCTAGCGCCTACGAGCAGTACTTC
>-|TRBV25-1|TRBJ1-2|many
CASYHYGYTF
TGTGCCAGCTACCACTATGGCTACACCTTC
>-|TRBV3-1|TRBJ2-5|-
CASSQGAPKGEQYF
TGTGCCAGCAGCCAAGGGGCCCCCAAGGGGGAGCAGTACTTC
>-|TRBV9|TRBJ2-3|once
CASSVEDGSDTQYF
TGTGCCAGCAGCGTAGAAGACGGGTCAGATACGCAGTATTTT
>-|TRBV10-3|TRBJ2-7|few
CAISEEGWKGDEQYF
TGTGCCATCAGTGAGGAGGGGTGGAAGGGAGACGAGCAGTACTTC
>TRBD2|TRBV7-9|TRBJ2-3|-
CASSEPGLAGVNTDTQYF
TGTGCCAGCAGCGAGCCGGGACTAGCGGGTGTGAACACGGATACGCAGTATTTT
>-|TRBV5-1|TRBJ2-5|-
CASRRWGETQYF
TGCGCCAGCAGGAGGTGGGGAGAGACCCAGTACTTC
>-|TRBV12-3/TRBV12-4|TRBJ1-2|few
CASSPTTGTYGYTF
TGTGCCAGCAGCCCAACCACAGGGACCTATGGCTACACCTTC
>-|TRBV5-5|TRBJ2-2|-
CASAPRDTGELFF
TGTGCCAGCGCCCCTAGGGACACCGGGGAGCTGTTTTTT
>-|TRBV20-1|TRBJ2-5|-
CSASPPGRETQYF
TGCAGTGCTAGCCCCCCCGGCCGGGAGACCCAGTACTTC
>-|TRBV29-1|TRBJ2-6|-
CSVGVSGANVLTF
TGCAGCGTTGGAGTATCTGGGGCCAACGTCCTGACTTTC
>-|TRBV9|TRBJ2-5|-
CASSADEQTQYF
TGTGCCAGCAGCGCTGACGAGCAGACCCAGTACTTC
>TRBD1|TRBV30|TRBJ2-7|-
CASIDRGLPYEQYF
TGTGCTTCCATAGACAGGGGTTTACCCTACGAGCAGTACTTC
>-|TRBV9|TRBJ2-1|-
CASSVAGRHKPNEQFF
TGTGCCAGCAGCGTAGCGGGTCGTCACAAACCCAATGAGCAGTTCTTC
>TRBD1|TRBV12-3/TRBV12-4|TRBJ1-2|few
CASSPHRGPSSYGYTF
TGTGCCAGCAGTCCCCACAGGGGCCCCTCGAGCTATGGCTACACCTTC
>-|TRBV11-2|TRBJ2-5|-
CASSFNLGGETQYF
TGTGCCAGCAGCTTTAATTTAGGCGGAGAGACCCAGTACTTC
>-|TRBV6-2/TRBV6-3|TRBJ2-7|few
CASSYRSGMAYEQYF
TGTGCCAGCAGTTACAGGTCGGGGATGGCCTACGAGCAGTACTTC
>-|TRBV27|TRBJ2-1|-
CASRAGWGEQFF
TGTGCCAGCAGGGCTGGGTGGGGTGAGCAGTTCTTC
>-|TRBV20-1|TRBJ1-5|few
CSAKINGGNNQPQHF
TGCAGTGCTAAAATCAACGGAGGGAACAATCAGCCCCAGCATTTT